This T cell receptor (beta chain) derives from a study of CD8+ T cells in alopecia areata. Germline assignment: CDR1 LGHNA and CDR2 YNFKEQ. The CDR3 runs to 15 residues. Germline trimming cut 0 bases from V and 5 bases from J; bases unmatched to any gene: 6. Study-wide findings and caveats: In lesional scalp, particularly from alopecia totalis/universalis, clonality was higher than in normal scalp.

This clone appeared a few times. Its target is not known. In alopecia areata patients, both lesional scalp punch biopsies and peripheral blood were collected. CD4+ and CD8+ T cells were sorted from PBMCs stained for CD3, CD4 and CD8. As the sequencing template, cDNA was produced by extracting RNA and reverse transcribing it. Repertoires were generated with immunoSEQ multiplex PCR, while TCRdb's copy carries only in-frame clones and drops some. The sample gives approximately 29,000 clones, 65% to 80% of which show up once; around 20% is in the top ten. This chain uses TRBV4-2 with TRBJ1-1, with 7 bases matching TRBD1. This receptor was identified in a human donor with alopecia areata. Sequencing input: NKG2D-low CD8+ T cells sorted from blood. CDR3 DNA sequence: TGTGCCAGCAGCCAAGATGAGGGGGCGTGGACTGAAGCTTTCTTT. Its translation: CASSQDEGAWTEAFF.